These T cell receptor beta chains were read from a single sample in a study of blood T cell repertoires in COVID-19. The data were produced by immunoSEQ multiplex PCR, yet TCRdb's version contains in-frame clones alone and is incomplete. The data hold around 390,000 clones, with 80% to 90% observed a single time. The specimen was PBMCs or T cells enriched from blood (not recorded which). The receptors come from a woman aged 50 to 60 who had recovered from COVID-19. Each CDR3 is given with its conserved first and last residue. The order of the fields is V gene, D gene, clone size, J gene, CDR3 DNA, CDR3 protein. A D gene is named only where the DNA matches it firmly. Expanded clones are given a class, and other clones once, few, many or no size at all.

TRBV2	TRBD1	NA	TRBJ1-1	TGTGCCAGCAGTGAAACGACAGGGCACACTGAAGCTTTCTTT	CASSETTGHTEAFF
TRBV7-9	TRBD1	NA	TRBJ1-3	TGTGCCAGCAGCTTAGCCCGGACAGGAGTCTCTGGAAACACCATATATTTT	CASSLARTGVSGNTIYF
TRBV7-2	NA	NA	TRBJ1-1	TGTGCCAGCAGCTTAGGACAGAACACTGAAGCTTTCTTT	CASSLGQNTEAFF
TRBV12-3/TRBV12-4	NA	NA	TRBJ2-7	TGTGCCAGCAGTTTAGTCAGGGAATCCCAGCAGTACTTC	CASSLVRESQQYF
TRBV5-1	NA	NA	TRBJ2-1	TGCGCCAGCAGCTTGGCCCCCGATGAGGGTTACAATGAGCAGTTCTTC	CASSLAPDEGYNEQFF
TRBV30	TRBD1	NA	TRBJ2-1	TGTGCCTGGAGTGAGGTTCCTTGGGGACAGGGGATGAACAATGAGCAGTTCTTC	CAWSEVPWGQGMNNEQFF
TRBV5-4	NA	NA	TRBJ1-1	TGTGCCAGCAGCTTGACGGTGGTGGAGACTGAAGCTTTCTTT	CASSLTVVETEAFF
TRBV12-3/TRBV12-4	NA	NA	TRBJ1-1	TGTGCCAGCAAACTTGGCGGGGGCACTGAAGCTTTCTTT	CASKLGGGTEAFF
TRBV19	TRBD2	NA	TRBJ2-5	TGTGCCAGTAGTTGGACTAGCGGGGGGGTCTTCCTGGAGACCCAGTACTTC	CASSWTSGGVFLETQYF
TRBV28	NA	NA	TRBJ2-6	TGTGCCAGCAGTTTGCTAGGTACAGGGGCCAACGTCCTGACTTTC	CASSLLGTGANVLTF
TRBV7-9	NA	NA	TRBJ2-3	TGTGCCAGCAGCGTTAGGGGAACCATGGGGACAGATACGCAGTATTTT	CASSVRGTMGTDTQYF
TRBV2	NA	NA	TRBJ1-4	TGTGCCAGCAGGGGGGGGTGGAAACTGTTTTTT	CASRGGWKLFF
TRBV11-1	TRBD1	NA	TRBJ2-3	TGTGCCAGCAGTTCTTGGACAGGGGGCTCCGGAGATACGCAGTATTTT	CASSSWTGGSGDTQYF
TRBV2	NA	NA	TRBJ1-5	TGTGCCAGTTTCCTTCGAAGGGGGAAGCCCCAGCATTTT	CASFLRRGKPQHF
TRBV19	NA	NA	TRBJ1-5	TGTGCCAGTACTCTCTCCCAGTACAAAAATCAGCCCCAGCATTTT	CASTLSQYKNQPQHF
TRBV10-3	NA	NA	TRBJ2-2	TGTGCCATCAGTAGCGGCCTAGGGCGCCCCGAACACCGGGAGCTGTTTTTT	CAISSGLGRPEHRELFF
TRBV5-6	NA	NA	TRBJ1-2	TGTGCCAGCAGCTTGCAGGGCAATTACGGTGGCTACACCTTC	CASSLQGNYGGYTF
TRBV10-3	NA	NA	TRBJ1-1	TGTGCCATCAGCCTAGAGGGCACTGAAGCTTTCTTT	CAISLEGTEAFF
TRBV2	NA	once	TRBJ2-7	TGTGCCAGCAGGCGGGACCAAGGGCCAAGGTACGAGCAGTACTTC	CASRRDQGPRYEQYF
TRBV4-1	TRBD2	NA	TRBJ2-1	TGCGCCAGCAGCCAAACCGGACTAGCGGATATCTACAATGAGCAGTTCTTC	CASSQTGLADIYNEQFF
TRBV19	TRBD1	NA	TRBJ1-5	TGTGCCAGTAGTATGGGGACAGGCCCTAATCAGCCCCAGCATTTT	CASSMGTGPNQPQHF
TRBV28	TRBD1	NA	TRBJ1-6	TGTGCCAGCAGTTTGGTTGGGTCCGGGACAGGGAGATCACCCCTCCACTTT	CASSLVGSGTGRSPLHF